This T cell receptor (beta chain) stems from a study of radiotherapy plus CTLA-4 blockade in lung cancer. Generated by immunoSEQ multiplex PCR, the TCRdb table keeps only in-frame clones and is missing some. Here the sample spans about 97,000 clones, under 85% being singletons. V lost 4 bases, J lost 1 base, and 10 bases stayed unmatched. CDR1 SGHAT and CDR2 FQNNGV come from the germline V gene. This CDR3 has 17 amino acids. Here the sequenced sample was peripheral blood, taken from a patient treated with radiotherapy plus ipilimumab. The origin of this receptor is a human donor with non-small cell lung cancer who had a partial response to radiotherapy plus ipilimumab. Some clones in this sample may be carry-over from other donors' samples. This chain links TRBV11-2 with TRBJ2-1, with 7 bases that match TRBD2. The CDR3 DNA reads as TGTGCCAGCAGCTCCCGTGTGCCGGGAGGATCCTACAATGAGCAGTTCTTC. Residues: CASSSRVPGGSYNEQFF.